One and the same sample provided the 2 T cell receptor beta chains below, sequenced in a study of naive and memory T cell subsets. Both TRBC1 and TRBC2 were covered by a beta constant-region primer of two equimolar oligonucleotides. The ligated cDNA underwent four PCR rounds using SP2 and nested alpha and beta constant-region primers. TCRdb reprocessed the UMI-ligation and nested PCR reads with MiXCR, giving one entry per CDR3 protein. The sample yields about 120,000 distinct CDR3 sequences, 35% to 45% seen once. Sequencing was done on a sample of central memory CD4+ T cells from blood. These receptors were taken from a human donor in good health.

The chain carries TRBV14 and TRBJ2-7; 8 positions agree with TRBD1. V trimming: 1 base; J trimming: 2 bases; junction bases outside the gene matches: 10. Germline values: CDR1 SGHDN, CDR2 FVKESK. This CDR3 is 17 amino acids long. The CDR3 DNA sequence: TGTGCCAGCAGCCAAGTGAGGGCAGGGGGCATCCCCTACGAGCAGTACTTC. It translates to CASSQVRAGGIPYEQYF.

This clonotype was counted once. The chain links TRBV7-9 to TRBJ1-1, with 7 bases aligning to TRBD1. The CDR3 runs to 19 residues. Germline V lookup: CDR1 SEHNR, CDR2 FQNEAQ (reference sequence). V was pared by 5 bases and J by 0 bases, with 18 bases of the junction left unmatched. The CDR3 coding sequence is TGTGCCAGCAGCCCCCGTCCCACAGGGGTCGTAACAATGAACACTGAAGCTTTCTTT. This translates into CASSPRPTGVVTMNTEAFF.